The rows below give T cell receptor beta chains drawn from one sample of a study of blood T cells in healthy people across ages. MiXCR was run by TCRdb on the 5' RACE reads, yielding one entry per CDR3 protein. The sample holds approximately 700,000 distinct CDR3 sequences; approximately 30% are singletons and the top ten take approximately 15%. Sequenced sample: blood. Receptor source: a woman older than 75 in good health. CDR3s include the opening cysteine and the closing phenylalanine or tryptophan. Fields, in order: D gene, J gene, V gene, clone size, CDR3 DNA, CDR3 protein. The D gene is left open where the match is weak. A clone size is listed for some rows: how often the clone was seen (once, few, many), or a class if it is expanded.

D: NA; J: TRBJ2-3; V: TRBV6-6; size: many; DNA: TGTGCCAGCGCCGTGTCCAGGGTAACAGATACGCAGTATTTT; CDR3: CASAVSRVTDTQYF
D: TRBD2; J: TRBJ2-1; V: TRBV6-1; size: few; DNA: TGTGCCGGCAGTAAACTAGCGGGGGGGCACTACCTACAGAATGAGCAGTTTTTC; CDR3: CAGSKLAGGHYLQNEQFF
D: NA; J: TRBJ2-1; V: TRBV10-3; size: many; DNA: TGTGCCATCGGGGAGGACCATAGCTCCTACAATGAGCAGTTCTTC; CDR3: CAIGEDHSSYNEQFF
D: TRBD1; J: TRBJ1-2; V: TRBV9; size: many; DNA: TGTGCCAGCAGCGCGACAGGGCGGCGTTCTAACTATGGCTACACCTTC; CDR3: CASSATGRRSNYGYTF
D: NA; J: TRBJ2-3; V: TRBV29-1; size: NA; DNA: TGCAGCGTTGGGGCACTTTCGGCCTCGGATACGCAGTATTTT; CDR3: CSVGALSASDTQYF
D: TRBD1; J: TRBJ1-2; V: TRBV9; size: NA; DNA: TGTGCCAGCAGCGCCTGGACAGGCGAAAACTATGGCTACACCTTC; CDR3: CASSAWTGENYGYTF
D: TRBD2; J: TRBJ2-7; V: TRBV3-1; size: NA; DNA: TGCGCCAGCAGCCCGCCGGGACTAGCGGCTCACAATGAGCAGTACTTC; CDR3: CASSPPGLAAHNEQYF
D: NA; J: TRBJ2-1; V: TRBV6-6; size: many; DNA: TGTGCCAGCAGTTTTCCCGGGGGGCCTAACAATGAGCAGTTCTTC; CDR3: CASSFPGGPNNEQFF
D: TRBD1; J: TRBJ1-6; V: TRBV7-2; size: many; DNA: TGTGCCAGCAGCTTAGCCTACAGGGGGGAATCACCCCTCCACTTT; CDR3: CASSLAYRGESPLHF
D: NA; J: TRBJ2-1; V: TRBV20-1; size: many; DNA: TGCAGTGCACCCAGGGACGCCCCGAGCTCCTACAATGAGCAGTTCTTC; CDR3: CSAPRDAPSSYNEQFF
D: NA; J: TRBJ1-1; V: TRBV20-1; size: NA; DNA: TGCAGTGCTAGAGATCAATTACCCACGAGCACTGAAGCTTTCTTT; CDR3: CSARDQLPTSTEAFF
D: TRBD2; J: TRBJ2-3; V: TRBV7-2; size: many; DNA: TGTGCCAGCAGCCCTCTAGCGGGAGGAGATACGCAGTATTTT; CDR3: CASSPLAGGDTQYF
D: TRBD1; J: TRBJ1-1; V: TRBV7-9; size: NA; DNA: TGTGCCAGCAGTTCAGCAGGGGGAAGTGAAGCTTTCTTT; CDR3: CASSSAGGSEAFF
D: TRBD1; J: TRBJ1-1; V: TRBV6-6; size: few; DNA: TGTGCCAGCAGTCACAGGGGTGGGGGGACTGAAGCTTTCTTT; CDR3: CASSHRGGGTEAFF
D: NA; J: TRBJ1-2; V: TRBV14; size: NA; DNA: TGTGCCAGCAGCGAGGACCGGGTCGGGGCGAACCATGGCTACACCTTC; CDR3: CASSEDRVGANHGYTF
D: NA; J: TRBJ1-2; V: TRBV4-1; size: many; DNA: TGCGCCAGCAGCCAAATTGGACGCTCCCAATATGGCTACACCTTC; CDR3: CASSQIGRSQYGYTF
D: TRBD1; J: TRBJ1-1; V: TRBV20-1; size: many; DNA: TGCAGTGCTAGAGCGAGGGACAGGGGGCCTGAAGCTTTCTTT; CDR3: CSARARDRGPEAFF
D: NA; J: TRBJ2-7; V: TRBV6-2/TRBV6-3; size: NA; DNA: TGTGCCAGCAGTAGTGGGGACATTTACGAGCAGTACTTC; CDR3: CASSSGDIYEQYF
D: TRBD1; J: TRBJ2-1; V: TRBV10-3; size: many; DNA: TGTGCCACCAGCGGGACAGGGACCCATGAGCAGTTCTTC; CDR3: CATSGTGTHEQFF
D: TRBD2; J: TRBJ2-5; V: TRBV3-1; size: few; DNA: TGTGCCAGTGGACCGGGACTAGCGGGTTCTGAGACCCAGTACTTC; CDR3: CASGPGLAGSETQYF
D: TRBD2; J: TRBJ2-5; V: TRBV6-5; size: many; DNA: TGTGCCAGCAGTTACCTGATCGGGGGGAGTGGGGAGACCCAGTACTTC; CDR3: CASSYLIGGSGETQYF
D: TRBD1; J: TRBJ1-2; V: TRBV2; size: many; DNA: TGTGCCAGCACCATGGACAGGGGGCGAAGCTATGGCTACACCTTC; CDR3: CASTMDRGRSYGYTF
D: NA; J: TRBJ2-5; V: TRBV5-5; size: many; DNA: TGTGCCAGCAGCTTGGCCGACAGGACGCAAGAGACCCAGTACTTC; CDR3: CASSLADRTQETQYF
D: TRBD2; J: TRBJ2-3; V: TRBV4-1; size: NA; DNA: TGCGCCAGCAGCCAAATAATAGCGGGGATAAGCACAGATACGCAGTATTTT; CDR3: CASSQIIAGISTDTQYF
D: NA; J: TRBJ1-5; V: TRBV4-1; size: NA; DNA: TGCGCCAGCAGCCAAGAAGCGGCAGGCCGACGGCAGCCCCAGCATTTT; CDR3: CASSQEAAGRRQPQHF
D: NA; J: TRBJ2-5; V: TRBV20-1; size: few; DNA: TGCAGTGCTCGAAACACTAGGACTACCCAAGAGACCCAGTACTTC; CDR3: CSARNTRTTQETQYF
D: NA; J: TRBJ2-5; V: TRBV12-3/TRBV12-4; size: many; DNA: TGTGCCAGCCTGCGGGGCAGGGCTCAAGAGACCCAGTACTTC; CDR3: CASLRGRAQETQYF
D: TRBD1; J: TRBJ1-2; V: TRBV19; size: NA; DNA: TGTGCCAGTAGTCGCCGGGACAGGGGGGACTATGGCTACACCTTC; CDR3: CASSRRDRGDYGYTF
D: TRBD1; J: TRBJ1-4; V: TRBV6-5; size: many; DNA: TGTGCCAGCGCCGCGGGGACAGGGGGGGAAAAACTGTTTTTT; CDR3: CASAAGTGGEKLFF
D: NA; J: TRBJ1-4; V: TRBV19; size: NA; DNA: TGTGCCAGTAGTATATTGCCGGGACCGTCTAATGAAAAACTGTTTTTT; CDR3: CASSILPGPSNEKLFF
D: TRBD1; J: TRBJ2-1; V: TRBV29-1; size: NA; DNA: TGCAGCCTAAGACCCGGGACAGGGAAGAATGAGCAGTTCTTC; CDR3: CSLRPGTGKNEQFF
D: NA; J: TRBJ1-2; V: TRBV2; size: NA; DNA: TGTGCCAGCAGCGAGAGGGGGGCAGGAGGCTACACCTTC; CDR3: CASSERGAGGYTF
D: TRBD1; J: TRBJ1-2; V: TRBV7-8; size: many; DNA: TGTGCCAGCAGCCCCTCGGGACAGACGTTTGGCTATGGCTACACCTTC; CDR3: CASSPSGQTFGYGYTF
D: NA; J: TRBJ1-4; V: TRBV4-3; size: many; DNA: TGCGCCAGCAGCCCGGGACGGCTTAATGAAAAACTGTTTTTT; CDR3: CASSPGRLNEKLFF
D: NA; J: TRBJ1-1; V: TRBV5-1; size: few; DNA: TGCGCCAGCAGCGTTGGATTCGGAGAACCTGAAGCTTTCTTT; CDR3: CASSVGFGEPEAFF
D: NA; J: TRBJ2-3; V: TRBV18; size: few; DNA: TGTGCCAGCTCACCAATTTTAGGGCGGGATACGCAGTATTTT; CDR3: CASSPILGRDTQYF
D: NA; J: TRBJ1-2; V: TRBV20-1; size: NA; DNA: TGCAGTGCTAGACGGATAAATAACTATGGCTACACCTTC; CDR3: CSARRINNYGYTF
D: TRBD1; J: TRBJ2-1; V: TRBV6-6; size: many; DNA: TGTGCCAGCAGGCAGAACACGGGACAGGGTTACAATGAGCAGTTCTTC; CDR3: CASRQNTGQGYNEQFF
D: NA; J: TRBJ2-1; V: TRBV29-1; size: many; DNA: TGCAGCGTTGTCGGCAGGGGGGGCAATGAGCAGTTCTTC; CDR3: CSVVGRGGNEQFF
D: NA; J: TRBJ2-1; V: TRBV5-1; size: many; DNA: TGCGCCAGCAGCCCTCTCCCAATCTACAATGAGCAGTTCTTC; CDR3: CASSPLPIYNEQFF
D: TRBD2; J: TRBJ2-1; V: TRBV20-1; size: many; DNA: TGCAGTGCTCAGGGGTCTAGCGGGGGGGCGTACAATGAGCAGTTCTTC; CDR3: CSAQGSSGGAYNEQFF
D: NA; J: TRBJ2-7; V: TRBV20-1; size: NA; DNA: TGCAGTGCTCGAGACGGCGGGGTAGGGAACGAGCAGTACTTC; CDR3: CSARDGGVGNEQYF
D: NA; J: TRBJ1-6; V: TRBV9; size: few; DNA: TGTGCCAGCAGCGTGCGGGGGTATAATTCACCCCTCCACTTT; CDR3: CASSVRGYNSPLHF
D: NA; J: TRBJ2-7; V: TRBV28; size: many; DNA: TGTGCCAGCAGTTTACGGGACAACTCCTACGAGCAGTACTTC; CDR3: CASSLRDNSYEQYF
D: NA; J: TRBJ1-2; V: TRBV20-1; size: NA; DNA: TGCAGTGCTAGGGCCAGGTCTTCTACGGGTGGCTACACCTTC; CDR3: CSARARSSTGGYTF
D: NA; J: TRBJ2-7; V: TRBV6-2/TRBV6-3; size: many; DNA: TGTGCCAGCAGTTACTCGCCACTCACCTACGAGCAGTACTTC; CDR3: CASSYSPLTYEQYF
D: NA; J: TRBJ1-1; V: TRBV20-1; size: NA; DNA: TGCAGTGCTAGGCCAAACACTGAAGCTTTCTTT; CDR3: CSARPNTEAFF
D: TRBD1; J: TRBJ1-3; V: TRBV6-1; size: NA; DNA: TGTGCCAGCGGGACAGGGTCTGCTGGAAACACCATATATTTT; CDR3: CASGTGSAGNTIYF
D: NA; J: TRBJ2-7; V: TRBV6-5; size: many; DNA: TGTGCCAGCAGTTACTCACCCAGTACCTACGAGCAGTACTTC; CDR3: CASSYSPSTYEQYF
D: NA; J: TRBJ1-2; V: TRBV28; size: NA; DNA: TGTGCCAGCAGTTTGAGCTTAGTCCACCCGCCCTATGGCTACACCTTC; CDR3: CASSLSLVHPPYGYTF
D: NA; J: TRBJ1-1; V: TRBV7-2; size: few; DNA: TGTGCCAGCAGCCTCTACGTAAATTCACCAGCAAACACTGAAGCTTTCTTT; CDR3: CASSLYVNSPANTEAFF
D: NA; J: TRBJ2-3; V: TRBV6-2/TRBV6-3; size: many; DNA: TGTGCCAGCAGAGATACAGGGAGTGGACAGTATTTT; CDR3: CASRDTGSGQYF
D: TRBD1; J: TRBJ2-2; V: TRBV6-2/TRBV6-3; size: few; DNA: TGTGCCAGCAGTTACTTATCAACAGGGGTGGCCGGGGAGCTGTTTTTT; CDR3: CASSYLSTGVAGELFF
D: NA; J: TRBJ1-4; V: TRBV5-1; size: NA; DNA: TGCGCCAGCAGCTTGAGTTATCGGGCTAATGAAAAACTGTTTTTT; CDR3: CASSLSYRANEKLFF
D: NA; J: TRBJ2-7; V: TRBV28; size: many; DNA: TGTGCCAGCAGTTTGTCCGGGGAGGTCTACGAGCAGTACTTC; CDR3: CASSLSGEVYEQYF
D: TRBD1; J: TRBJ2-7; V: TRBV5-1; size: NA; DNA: TGCGCCAGCCGCCAGGACATTTTCGGGACAGGGAAGAACGAGCAGTACTTC; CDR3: CASRQDIFGTGKNEQYF